The T cell receptor beta chain described here comes from a study of T cell responses to AZD1222 COVID-19 vaccine. V was pared by 4 bases and J by 4 bases, with 20 bases between. Germline CDR1 is LGHDT and CDR2 is YNNKEL (reference sequence). The CDR3 covers 16 residues. This table comes from immunoSEQ multiplex PCR, and its TCRdb copy is limited to in-frame clones, with some not included. The data show 130,000 or so clones, with 75% to 90% seen just once and about 9.8% held by the top ten. As regards this clone: The antigen is undetermined.

Study results and caveats: Clonal diversity was possibly underestimated, and the donors were mostly white British, with more females. It was only after the peak T cell response that any repertoires were sampled. Close to half of all spike-specific TCRs reportedly target regions of the variants that are unmutated.

The input for sequencing was peripheral blood, taken on day 0 of AZD1222 vaccination. The genes are TRBV3-1 (or the pseudogene TRBV3-2) and TRBJ2-7, with D perhaps being TRBD1 or TRBD2 (5 bases each). The sequence was collected from an adult in good health. The CDR3 reads CASSPNGALGSYEQYF. CDR3 nucleotide sequence: TGTGCCAGCAGCCCGAACGGGGCTCTTGGATCATACGAGCAGTACTTC.